This paragraph reports one T cell receptor (beta chain). Its antigen is unknown. The sample belongs to a study of cytomegalovirus exposure and HLA in healthy donors. Amplification used 60 Vbeta primers and 13 Jbeta primers. Per the study methods: Per a later analysis, the number of unique TCR beta chains was roughly 83 million, of which roughly 11 million were shared. The assay was immunoSEQ multiplex PCR, and TCRdb's table has in-frame clones only and misses some. The V and J calls and clone size come from that table; D and trimming were worked out from the DNA. The sample carries approximately 100,000 clones, roughly 88% recorded once. Study-wide results and caveats: Per published accounts, TCR beta sequences correctly predicted the HLA-A and HLA-B alleles of most subjects.

This CDR3 has 14 residues. Deletions cut 6 bases from V and 0 bases from J, with 9 bases between. Germline V gene sequence: CDR1 MNHNY, CDR2 SVGAGI (reference sequence). The chain recombines TRBV6-6 with TRBJ1-3; tentatively, D is TRBD1 (5 bases). Material for sequencing was PBMCs. The clonotype originates from a woman younger than 30 in good health and CMV-seronegative. The CDR3 DNA sequence: TGTGCCAGCAGGGCAGGGTCCTCTGGAAACACCATATATTTT. It specifies CASRAGSSGNTIYF.